Listed here are 11 T cell receptor beta chains from one sample, sequenced in a study of cytomegalovirus exposure and HLA in healthy donors. Both 60 Vbeta primers and 13 Jbeta primers went into the PCR. Profiled with immunoSEQ multiplex PCR; TCRdb holds only in-frame clones, not every one. The data contain 150,000 to 200,000 clones, roughly 80% of them singletons. Sequencing was carried out using PBMCs. The source of these receptors is a female donor in good health and CMV-seronegative.

This chain connects TRBV11-1 to TRBJ2-7; a possible D gene is TRBD1 (5 bases). Looked up from germline, CDR1 is SGHAT and CDR2 is FQDESV (reference sequence). Trimming cost V 0 bases and J 6 bases, with 6 bases left between them. The CDR3 extends over 12 amino acids. Written as DNA, the CDR3 is TGTGCCAGCAGCTTAGCAGGGGCCGAGCAGTACTTC. Its protein is CASSLAGAEQYF.

V usage is TRBV19 and J usage is TRBJ2-3, with 7 nucleotides matching TRBD1. Germline V gives CDR1 LNHDA, CDR2 SQIVND (reference sequence). The CDR3 runs to 13 residues. V lost 6 bases to trimming and J lost 4 bases; unmatched junction nucleotides: 4. The DNA of the CDR3 is TGTGCCAGTAGCCATGACAGGGCAGATACGCAGTATTTT. It translates to CASSHDRADTQYF.

The chain recombines TRBV19 with TRBJ1-1, with a possible D match to TRBD1 (5 bases). CDR1 LNHDA and CDR2 SQIVND come from the germline V gene (reference sequence). Trimming cost V 1 base and J 0 bases, with 9 bases left between them. This CDR3 has 15 residues. CDR3: CASSIGETVNTEAFF. For the CDR3, the DNA is TGTGCCAGTAGTATAGGTGAGACAGTGAACACTGAAGCTTTCTTT.

V usage is TRBV4-1 and J usage is TRBJ1-2, with a weak D call TRBD1 (6 bases). The CDR3 sequence is 16 residues long. CDR1 is MGHRA, CDR2 YSYEKL, per germline. The ends were cut back, 0 bases at V and 3 bases at J, with 14 bases in the middle. The CDR3 protein is CASSQEGPGAYYGYTF. CDR3 DNA sequence: TGCGCCAGCAGCCAAGAAGGGCCAGGGGCCTACTATGGCTACACCTTC.

This clone appeared a single time. The chain employs TRBV7-9 and TRBJ2-3; TRBD2 might be the D (5 bases). V shed 5 bases and J shed 5 bases, with 14 bases lying between them. The germline V gene encodes CDR1 SEHNR and CDR2 FQNEAQ (reference sequence). The CDR3 is 14 amino acids. In DNA, the CDR3 is TGTGCCAGCAGCAACAATCCCGGAGGAGATACGCAGTATTTT. It codes for CASSNNPGGDTQYF.

The chain links TRBV10-3 to TRBJ1-3, with no clear D. V lost 4 bases and J lost 0, with 7 bases in between. CDR3 length: 14 amino acids. CDR1 and CDR2 from the germline V gene are ENHRY and SYGVKD. CDR3 residues: CAISGLSSGNTIYF. The CDR3 DNA reads TGTGCCATCAGTGGCCTTAGCTCTGGAAACACCATATATTTT.

The rearrangement links TRBV19 to TRBJ2-1; the D gene is possibly TRBD1 (5 bases). Trimming removed 4 bases at V and 9 bases at J, with 10 bases between. The CDR3 consists of 12 residues. The germline CDR1 and CDR2 sequences are LNHDA and SQIVND (reference sequence). The CDR3 here is CASSTQGGEQFF. As DNA, the CDR3 is TGTGCCAGTAGTACCCAGGGTGGTGAGCAGTTCTTC. Using reference TRBV19 and TRBJ2-1 for the parts outside the CDR3, the full variable domain is DGGITQSPKYLFRKEGQNVTLSCEQNLNHDAMYWYRQDPGQGLRLIYYSQIVNDFQKGDIAEGYSVSREKKESFPLTVTSAQKNPTAFYLCASSTQGGEQFFGPGTRLTVL.

This chain uses TRBV28 with TRBJ2-7, with TRBD2 matching 12 bases. V shed 3 bases and J 3 bases; nucleotides not matched to a gene: 3. Germline assignment: CDR1 MDHEN and CDR2 SYDVKM. This CDR3 spans 15 amino acids. The CDR3 sequence: CASSLTSGGLYEQYF. The DNA of the CDR3 is TGTGCCAGCAGTTTGACTAGCGGGGGCCTCTACGAGCAGTACTTC.

This clone was observed once. The gene calls are TRBV6-5 and TRBJ1-1, with a weak D call TRBD1 (5 bases). V lost 2 bases, J lost 4 bases, and 11 bases lay in between. CDR3 length equals 14 residues. Germline V lookup: CDR1 MNHEY, CDR2 SVGAGI. The CDR3 coding sequence is TGTGCCAGCAGTTACGGGGGGGAAAGCACTGAAGCTTTCTTT. Protein: CASSYGGESTEAFF.

V and J are TRBV11-1 and TRBJ2-7; 8 bases are shared with TRBD1. The germline gives CDR1 SGHAT, CDR2 FQDESV (reference sequence). Trimming cost V 7 bases and J 2 bases; bases outside gene matches: 7. The CDR3 totals 14 residues. The CDR3 region has the DNA TGTGCCAGCACCACGGACAGGGCGACCTACGAGCAGTACTTC. This gives the protein CASTTDRATYEQYF.

This clone turned up a few times. The V and J genes are TRBV6-4 and TRBJ1-5, with 7 bases identical to TRBD1. The CDR3 is made up of 14 amino acids. Germline CDR1 is MRHNA and CDR2 is SNTAGT. J gave up 4 bases and V 3 bases, and 3 bases lay outside the gene matches. The CDR3 loop reads CASSERQGNQPQHF. The CDR3 DNA reads TGTGCCAGCAGTGAGCGACAGGGAAATCAGCCCCAGCATTTT.